A selection of T cell receptor beta chains follows, all from one sample in a study of graft-versus-host responses after intestinal transplantation. Method: immunoSEQ multiplex PCR; TCRdb's copy keeps in-frame clones and lacks some. The sample holds 20,000 to 25,000 clones, about 35% seen once. The sample here was alloreactive CD8+ T cells from a mixed lymphocyte reaction culture, taken before intestinal transplant. The origin of the receptors is a human patient who received an intestinal transplant. CDR3s include the opening cysteine and the closing phenylalanine or tryptophan. D genes are given only for firm matches. Some rows mark clone size as missing; the rest say once, few, many or name a class of expanded clone.

cdr3_length	clone_size	v_call	j_call	d_call	cdr3_nt	cdr3_aa
17	NA	TRBV9	TRBJ2-4	TRBD2	TGTGCCAGCAGCTATCCCCGAGAGGCTAGCGGTAAAAACATTCAGTACTTC	CASSYPREASGKNIQYF
13	NA	TRBV19	TRBJ2-5	TRBD1	TGTGCCAGTAGCTACAGGGGTTGGGAGACCCAGTACTTC	CASSYRGWETQYF
17	NA	TRBV7-9	TRBJ2-7	NA	TGTGCCAGCAGCTTAGAGATCAGGGGAGGGTCTACCTACGAGCAGTACTTC	CASSLEIRGGSTYEQYF
14	NA	TRBV18	TRBJ2-5	TRBD2	TGTGCCAGCTCACCACCAAGCGGGATATGGACCCAGTACTTC	CASSPPSGIWTQYF
13	NA	TRBV29-1	TRBJ2-7	TRBD1	TGCAGCGTGGAGAGGACAGGGGGCTACGAGCAGTACTTC	CSVERTGGYEQYF
14	NA	TRBV6-1	TRBJ2-7	TRBD1	TGTGCCAGCAGCACCGGGACAGGGGGCTACGAGCAGTACTTC	CASSTGTGGYEQYF
14	NA	TRBV4-1	TRBJ2-1	TRBD2	TGCGCCAGCAGCCAGCCCCGACTAGCGGATGAGCAGTTCTTC	CASSQPRLADEQFF
14	NA	TRBV5-1	TRBJ2-7	NA	TGCGCCAGCTCATCTCGCCGATACTCCTACGAGCAGTACTTC	CASSSRRYSYEQYF
15	NA	TRBV5-4	TRBJ2-7	TRBD1	TGTGCCAGCAGCTTGGGAGGACAGGGGACCTACGAGCAGTACTTC	CASSLGGQGTYEQYF
16	NA	TRBV4-1	TRBJ2-1	NA	TGCGCCAGCAGCCAAGTGGGTCCGAATTCCTACAATGAGCAGTTCTTC	CASSQVGPNSYNEQFF
17	NA	TRBV5-6	TRBJ2-1	TRBD2	TGTGCCAGCAGCTGGGACGTAGCGGGAGCGAACTACAATGAGCAGTTCTTC	CASSWDVAGANYNEQFF
17	NA	TRBV11-2	TRBJ2-1	NA	TGTGCCAGCAGCCCTTGGGGGCGGGAGAGCTCCTACAATGAGCAGTTCTTC	CASSPWGRESSYNEQFF
11	medium-sized	TRBV4-2	TRBJ2-7	NA	TGTGCCAGCAGCCGTGACGGGGAGCAGTACTTC	CASSRDGEQYF
13	few	TRBV27	TRBJ2-2	NA	TGTGCCAGCAGTTTCTACGAAGGCGGGGAGCTGTTTTTT	CASSFYEGGELFF
12	NA	TRBV11-2	TRBJ2-5	NA	TGTGCCAGCAGCTCAAGTGGAGAGACCCAGTACTTC	CASSSSGETQYF
14	NA	TRBV29-1	TRBJ2-3	NA	TGCAGCGTGGTGGGGAAGGGCCCCACAGATACGCAGTATTTT	CSVVGKGPTDTQYF
12	NA	TRBV29-1	TRBJ2-7	NA	TGCAGCGTTATAGGCGGGAATTACGAGCAGTACTTC	CSVIGGNYEQYF
14	NA	TRBV6-6	TRBJ2-7	TRBD2	TGTGCCAGCAGTTACGCGGGGGGCCCTTACGAGCAGTACTTC	CASSYAGGPYEQYF
12	few	TRBV29-1	TRBJ2-1	NA	TGCAGCATCTGGGGTGGTCGGGATGAGCAGTTCTTC	CSIWGGRDEQFF
14	few	TRBV7-3	TRBJ2-7	NA	TGTGCCAGCACCCGAAGCAGGGGGGCGGGGGAGCAGTACTTC	CASTRSRGAGEQYF
13	once	TRBV19	TRBJ2-7	NA	TGTGCCAGTAGTCCATCCGGGGGCTACGAGCAGTACTTC	CASSPSGGYEQYF
17	NA	TRBV19	TRBJ1-2	NA	TGTGCCAGTAGTCCGCTAGGGGCAAATCGAAAGACCTATGGCTACACCTTC	CASSPLGANRKTYGYTF
16	NA	TRBV5-1	TRBJ1-4	TRBD1	TGCGCCAGCAGCGTCGGACAGGGGTCTACTAATGAAAAACTGTTTTTT	CASSVGQGSTNEKLFF
17	NA	TRBV5-1	TRBJ2-1	TRBD2	TGCGCCAGCAGCTCCGGACTAGCGGGGGGTTTTAAGAATGAGCAGTTCTTC	CASSSGLAGGFKNEQFF
15	few	TRBV7-9	TRBJ2-3	TRBD2	TGTGCCAGCAGCTTAGGGCCTAGCGGGGTAAATACGCAGTATTTT	CASSLGPSGVNTQYF
12	NA	TRBV29-1	TRBJ2-5	NA	TGCTCCCCAAGGGTAGAGGGAGAGACCCAGTACTTC	CSPRVEGETQYF
13	NA	TRBV7-6	TRBJ1-1	NA	TGTGCCAGCAGCTTAGATCCCGACACTGAAGCTTTCTTT	CASSLDPDTEAFF
14	few	TRBV27	TRBJ2-7	TRBD2	TGTGCCAGCAGTTTAAACCCGGGGGGCTACGAGCAGTACTTC	CASSLNPGGYEQYF
17	NA	TRBV28	TRBJ2-2	NA	TGTGCCAGCGCACCCCTTCTGACAGGAGTTAACACCGGGGAGCTGTTTTTT	CASAPLLTGVNTGELFF
13	NA	TRBV4-1	TRBJ2-7	NA	TGCGCCAGCAGCCAAGTGGGCCCCTACGAGCAGTACTTC	CASSQVGPYEQYF
18	few	TRBV7-9	TRBJ1-3	NA	TGTGCCAGCAGCTTGGTCCAACCAGGGGAATTTACTGGAAACACCATATATTTT	CASSLVQPGEFTGNTIYF
18	few	TRBV10-2	TRBJ1-2	NA	TGCGCCAGCAGAGCGGGGGGTCCAAAGCGGCTAGCTAACTATGGCTACACCTTC	CASRAGGPKRLANYGYTF
15	few	TRBV5-6	TRBJ2-1	NA	TGTGCCAGCAGCTTGGGATGGGGGGGCGTTAATGAGCAGTTCTTC	CASSLGWGGVNEQFF
15	NA	TRBV4-3	TRBJ1-1	NA	TGCGCCAGCAGCCAAGATAGGTGGTCCGGGTTCCGGGCTTTCTTT	CASSQDRWSGFRAFF
15	NA	TRBV30	TRBJ2-5	NA	TGTGCCTGGAGTGGTGGGCAGGGGTGGGGGGAGACCCAGTACTTC	CAWSGGQGWGETQYF
13	medium-sized	TRBV6-5	TRBJ1-5	NA	TGTGCCAGCAGTTACCGGGGGGATCAGCCCCAGCATTTT	CASSYRGDQPQHF
13	NA	TRBV7-7	TRBJ2-1	NA	TGTGCCAGCAGCGCCCTGCCCTACAATGAGCAGTTCTTC	CASSALPYNEQFF
13	NA	TRBV6-6	TRBJ2-5	NA	TGTGCCAGCAGTTACTCGCCGATGGATACCCAGTACTTC	CASSYSPMDTQYF
10	NA	TRBV12-5	TRBJ1-1	NA	TGTGCTAGTGGTTCCTCAGAAGCTTTCTTT	CASGSSEAFF
13	NA	TRBV6-1	TRBJ1-6	TRBD1	TGTGCCAGCAGCGTAGGGGGCCGTTCACCCCTCCACTTT	CASSVGGRSPLHF
15	NA	TRBV28	TRBJ2-7	TRBD1	TGTGCCAGCAGAACGAACAGGGGGCGGATCTACGAGCAGTACTTC	CASRTNRGRIYEQYF
15	few	TRBV4-1	TRBJ2-7	TRBD2	TGCGCCAGCAGCCCGACTAGCGGGAGGGCCGACGAGCAGTACTTC	CASSPTSGRADEQYF
13	once	TRBV29-1	TRBJ1-1	TRBD1	TGCAGCGTAATGCCGCAGGGGGGCACTGAAGCTTTCTTT	CSVMPQGGTEAFF
14	few	TRBV19	TRBJ2-7	NA	TGTGCCAGCCGGCCGGGCCACGGGGCCTACGAGCAGTACTTC	CASRPGHGAYEQYF
12	few	TRBV12-5	TRBJ2-1	NA	TGTGCTAGTGGTCAGGCCTTCAATGAGCAGTTCTTC	CASGQAFNEQFF
19	NA	TRBV10-3	TRBJ2-7	NA	TGTGCCATAGTAGGCCCACCAGATCCCGACAGTATTAACTCCTACGAGCAGTACTTC	CAIVGPPDPDSINSYEQYF
14	NA	TRBV5-1	TRBJ2-7	NA	TGCGCCAGCAGCTTGGGACTAGGAAATTACGAGCAGTACTTC	CASSLGLGNYEQYF
17	NA	TRBV5-1	TRBJ2-6	NA	TGCGCCAGCAGCTTGGAGGGGCTTTATATTGGGGCCAACGTCCTGACTTTC	CASSLEGLYIGANVLTF